This T cell receptor beta chain was identified in a study of blood T cell repertoires in COVID-19 (dated by TCRdb to about 2020). In terms of the full investigation: Collaborator samples came from the United States, Italy and Spain and covered acute and convalescent phases of COVID-19. Samples came from the ongoing ImmuneRACE study (first 160 participants) plus 1,254 subjects from 6 global collaborators. The sample metadata nearly always contained a de-identified subject ID, COVID-19 status, age in years and sex. Deeply sampled blood TCRbeta repertoires from subjects exposed to, actively infected with, or recovered from COVID-19 were included in the dataset. The material from the prospective study consisted of cDNA or gDNA derived from T cells, B-cell-depleted T cells, or PBMCs. Where available, HLA class I and class II types were taken from metadata supplied by the sample provider and were not determined by assay-based typing. A freely available public database, intended as a resource for researchers studying the immune response to SARS-CoV-2, is where the repertoires were released. Study-wide conclusions, independent of this receptor: How much clinical and demographic metadata was included differed by source and by participant, and the metadata was provided uncurated.

As regards this clone: The clone's antigen remains unknown. No quality values exist for individual bases; no much larger clone is one base distant.

Another Seattle source contributed samples from volunteer blood donors who had recovered from COVID-19. Each collaborating institution followed its own protocols to collect whole blood in K2EDTA tubes. Collaborator samples were shipped for TCRbeta analysis as frozen whole blood, isolated PBMCs, or DNA extracted from either sample type. TCRbeta CDR3 regions were amplified from genomic DNA by means of the immunoSEQ Assay, a bias-controlled multiplex PCR. The authors' pipeline ran thus. The number of nucleated cells in each sample was estimated by amplification of reference gene primers within the assay. To quantify the absolute abundance of each unique TCRbeta CDR3 rearrangement, sequence reads were collapsed and filtered. For each sample, productive Simpson clonality was calculated by taking the square root of Simpson's diversity index across productive rearrangements. Drawn from immuneACCESS, this table holds only the in-frame rearrangements with V and J called that TCRdb kept. Clones are partly lost; checked studies trace under half to an unresolved V gene and leave the rest unexplained. That table furnishes V, J and clone size, whereas the DNA furnished D and trimming. This sample has approximately 250,000 clones in its table, and around nine tenths of those were observed once. The ten largest clonotypes hold around 1.6% of the sample.

Sequenced: peripheral blood. This sequence was found in a woman aged 60-70 years who had recovered from COVID-19.

The sequenced DNA: TGTGCCAGCAGTGAACTCAGGTTGAATCAGCCCCAGCATTTT. This encodes CASSELRLNQPQHF. The rearrangement combines TRBV6-1 with TRBJ1-5; the D gene lacks a confident call. For CDR1 and CDR2, the germline V gene lists MNHNS and SASEGT. Trimming removed 2 bases from V and 4 bases from J, leaving 9 bases between the germline ends. The CDR3 runs 14 residues from the cysteine to the phenylalanine. CDR3 DNA is the only sequence kept; it has 42 bases, read in frame from the first base.